Below, 30 T cell receptor beta chains from the same sample are listed, as sequenced in a study of control samples from healthy donors and cancer patients. Profiling relied on immunoSEQ multiplex PCR, and the TCRdb table lists in-frame clones only, not all of them. The sample shows 35,000 to 50,000 clones, about 90% of them seen only once. Input material: PBMCs. These receptor sequences come from a woman aged 55-70 years with lung cancer.

This clone was seen only once. The CDR3 region has the DNA TGTGCCAGCAGTCAGCTTCGAGGAGATACGCAGTATTTT. Translation: CASSQLRGDTQYF. J is TRBJ2-3 and V is TRBV6-5, with no clear D. Looked up from germline, CDR1 is MNHEY and CDR2 is SVGAGI. CDR3 length: 13 residues. Trimming removed 5 bases from V and 5 bases from J, with 11 bases in between.

The V gene is TRBV28, the J gene TRBJ1-2; 7 bases match TRBD1. The CDR3 loop spans 14 amino acids. V lost 7 bases to trimming and J lost 4 bases; unmatched junction nucleotides: 9. Germline V CDR1 and CDR2: MDHEN, SYDVKM. CDR3 loop: CASTAAQGSYGYTF. The DNA for the CDR3 is TGTGCCAGCACCGCGGCACAGGGGTCCTATGGCTACACCTTC.

The chain combines TRBV20-1 with TRBJ2-3; D ambiguous. There are 10 residues in the CDR3. Between the trimmed V and J ends, which lost 3 bases and 4 bases, there was a span of 2 bases. Germline V gives CDR1 DFQATT, CDR2 SNEGSKA (reference sequence). Written as DNA, the CDR3 is TGCAGTGCTAGGGCAGATACGCAGTATTTT. Its protein is CSARADTQYF.

The chain employs TRBV4-1 and TRBJ2-5, with D possibly TRBD2 on 6 matching bases. CDR1 is MGHRA, CDR2 YSYEKL, per germline. Trimming left V 4 bases short and J 5 bases short, with 17 bases between. The CDR3 runs to 15 residues. The CDR3 DNA reads as TGCGCCAGCAGCCCCACGACGGAGGGAAGGGAGACCCAGTACTTC. This codes for CASSPTTEGRETQYF.

This clone was picked up one time. The genes are TRBV30 and TRBJ1-5; perhaps TRBD1 as D (6 bases). This CDR3 region has 14 residues. Per germline, CDR1 GTSNPN and CDR2 SVGIG (reference sequence). Trimming left V 5 bases short and J 6 bases short, with 17 bases between. This chain's CDR3 is CAWDNRDPSQPQHF. The CDR3, as DNA: TGTGCCTGGGATAACAGGGACCCCAGTCAGCCCCAGCATTTT.

The J gene is TRBJ2-5, the V gene TRBV2, with D possibly being TRBD1 (5 bases). Germline CDR1 is SNHLY and CDR2 is FYNNEI. V was cut by 5 bases and J by 1 base, with 8 bases left in between. This CDR3 comprises 13 residues. The CDR3 region is CASSRQTQETQYF. In nucleotides, the CDR3 is TGTGCCAGCAGTCGACAGACCCAAGAGACCCAGTACTTC.

J is TRBJ1-6 and V is TRBV5-4, with 7 positions matching TRBD1. The CDR3 runs 17 residues. V trimming: 0 bases; J trimming: 9 bases; junction bases outside the gene matches: 12. Germline assignment: CDR1 SGHNT and CDR2 YYREEE (reference sequence). CDR3 sequence reads: CASSLVPDRDRGSPLHF. The CDR3 nucleotides read TGTGCCAGCAGCTTGGTGCCGGACCGGGACAGAGGTTCACCCCTCCACTTT.

This rearrangement joins TRBV7-3 to TRBJ2-2; D might be TRBD1 (6 bases). The CDR3 has 16 amino acids. CDR1 is SGHTA, CDR2 FQGTGA, per germline. With 0 bases removed from V and 3 bases from J, the gap between germline ends came to 11 bases. CDR3 in amino acids: CASSLTAGADTGELFF. The CDR3 nucleotides are TGTGCCAGCAGCTTAACGGCAGGGGCGGACACCGGGGAGCTGTTTTTT.

This clone was observed once. The chain links TRBV19 to TRBJ1-1; D is ambiguous. Germline V gives CDR1 LNHDA, CDR2 SQIVND (reference sequence). The V end lost 4 bases, the J end lost 5 bases, and 11 bases lay between the germline ends. CDR3 length: 13 residues. Here the CDR3 reads CASSTRHLTEAFF. In DNA, the CDR3 is TGTGCCAGTAGTACCAGACATTTAACTGAAGCTTTCTTT.

The V call is TRBV19, the J call TRBJ2-7, with TRBD1 matching 8 bases. Per the germline V gene, CDR1 is LNHDA and CDR2 is SQIVND (reference sequence). Trimming cost V 6 bases and J 3 bases; bases outside gene matches: 10. The CDR3 is 15 residues long. The CDR3 spells CASSRGQGQYYEQYF. DNA for the CDR3: TGTGCCAGTAGCAGAGGACAGGGTCAATACTACGAGCAGTACTTC.

This sequence joins TRBV4-3 and TRBJ2-1; either TRBD1 or TRBD2 may fit D (5 bases each). Germline V gene lookup returns CDR1 LGHNA and CDR2 YSLEER. The CDR3 consists of 16 residues. V was trimmed by 7 bases and J by 4 bases, leaving 20 bases between them. The CDR3 protein is CASTTLLRGDYNEQFF. The CDR3 nucleotides read TGCGCCAGCACCACCTTATTACGGGGCGATTACAATGAGCAGTTCTTC.

The chain carries TRBV13 and TRBJ2-1; 9 positions agree with TRBD2. Germline V lookup: CDR1 PRHDT, CDR2 FYEKMQ (reference sequence). Trimming removed 5 bases from V and 3 bases from J; junction bases left unmatched: 5. This CDR3 comprises 15 residues. As DNA, the CDR3 is TGTGCCAGCAGCATGACTAGCGGAGGCTACAATGAGCAGTTCTTC. This encodes CASSMTSGGYNEQFF.

The rearrangement joins TRBV29-1 to TRBJ2-3, with 9 bases matching TRBD1. Germline V lookup: CDR1 SQVTM, CDR2 ANQGSEA. CDR3 size: 14 residues. V lost 6 bases to trimming and J lost 3 bases; unmatched junction nucleotides: 7. The CDR3 sequence is CSVGVQGATDTQYF. The CDR3 region has the DNA TGCAGCGTGGGAGTACAGGGGGCAACAGATACGCAGTATTTT.

The chain links TRBV6-2 or TRBV6-3 to TRBJ2-7; 9 bases map to TRBD1. The J segment lost 3 bases and the V segment lost 2 bases, leaving 11 bases of the junction unmatched. Germline V lookup: CDR1 MNHEY, CDR2 SVGEGT. This CDR3 has 17 residues. CDR3 DNA: TGTGCCAGCAGTTACCCCCTCGTGAGGGGACAGGGCTACGAGCAGTACTTC. Translation: CASSYPLVRGQGYEQYF.

The chain uses TRBV6-5 and TRBJ1-1, with D possibly matching TRBD1 (5 bases). Trimming pared 0 bases from V and 8 bases from J, leaving 10 bases between. The CDR3 spans 13 residues. CDR1 and CDR2 from the germline V gene are MNHEY and SVGAGI. This chain's CDR3 is CASSYSRTYEAFF. Here the CDR3 DNA reads TGTGCCAGCAGTTACTCAAGGACATACGAAGCTTTCTTT.

This CDR3 is CASSLGVSASYEQYF. DNA of the CDR3: TGTGCCAGCAGTTTAGGTGTGTCAGCATCCTACGAGCAGTACTTC. The chain employs TRBV27 and TRBJ2-7; D unresolved. V was clipped by 2 bases and J by 1 base, with 12 bases between them. The germline gives CDR1 MNHEY, CDR2 SMNVEV (reference sequence). The CDR3 has 15 residues.

The rearrangement joins TRBV29-1 to TRBJ2-5; D is tentatively TRBD1 or TRBD2 (6 bases each). With 6 bases removed from V and 4 bases from J, the gap between germline ends came to 21 bases. The CDR3 sequence is 15 residues long. Germline V CDR1 and CDR2: SQVTM, ANQGSEA. DNA of the CDR3: TGCAGCGTGGCCCTTGCGGGAAAGGGGGGAGAGACCCAGTACTTC. This gives the protein CSVALAGKGGETQYF. The whole variable domain, filled in from reference TRBV29-1 and TRBJ2-5, reads SAVISQKPSRDICQRGTSLTIQCQVDSQVTMMFWYRQQPGQSLTLIATANQGSEATYESGFVIDKFPISRPNLTFSTLTVSNMSPEDSSIYLCSVALAGKGGETQYFGPGTRLLVL.

The chain recombines TRBV4-1 with TRBJ2-1; no clear D. CDR1 is MGHRA and CDR2 is YSYEKL in the germline V gene. V lost 3 bases and J lost 5, with 5 bases in between. There are 12 residues in the CDR3. CDR3 coding DNA: TGCGCCAGCAGCCACACGGACAATGAGCAGTTCTTC. This codes for CASSHTDNEQFF.

The chain uses TRBV19 and TRBJ2-1; possibly TRBD2 for D (7 bases). V dropped 3 bases and J dropped 2 bases, with 11 bases sitting between them. Germline V lookup: CDR1 LNHDA, CDR2 SQIVND (reference sequence). The CDR3 spans 15 residues. Here the CDR3 DNA reads TGTGCCAGTAGTATGACGGGGGGCCCCTACAATGAGCAGTTCTTC. Translated, it gives CASSMTGGPYNEQFF. Full variable domain (missing parts from reference TRBV19 and TRBJ2-1): DGGITQSPKYLFRKEGQNVTLSCEQNLNHDAMYWYRQDPGQGLRLIYYSQIVNDFQKGDIAEGYSVSREKKESFPLTVTSAQKNPTAFYLCASSMTGGPYNEQFFGPGTRLTVL.

V and J are TRBV18 and TRBJ2-2; 7 bases match TRBD1. The trim removed 3 bases at V and 3 bases at J, leaving 4 bases unmatched. In germline, CDR1 is KGHSH, CDR2 LQKENI. This CDR3 comprises 15 residues. The CDR3 spells CASSPGTADTGELFF. The CDR3 DNA reads as TGTGCCAGCTCACCCGGGACAGCGGACACCGGGGAGCTGTTTTTT.

The chain uses TRBV14 and TRBJ1-6; D may be TRBD1 (5 bases). CDR1 and CDR2 from the germline V gene are SGHDN and FVKESK. Between the trimmed V and J ends, which lost 4 bases and 9 bases, there was a span of 13 bases. This CDR3 region has 14 residues. The CDR3 DNA reads TGTGCCAGCAGCCGGGACGCCGAGATTTCACCCCTCCACTTT. Its protein is CASSRDAEISPLHF.

The chain carries TRBV5-6 and TRBJ2-1; D remains ambiguous. Trimming took 0 bases from V and 13 from J, leaving 11 bases between them. The CDR3 is 12 amino acids. CDR1 SGHDT and CDR2 YYEEEE come from the germline V gene. CDR3 DNA: TGTGCCAGCAGCTTGGCTACGCAGAGTCAGTTCTTC. Its protein product is CASSLATQSQFF.

The CDR3 loop reads CASSPVRGNTEAFF. The CDR3, as DNA: TGTGCCAGCAGCCCGGTACGGGGGAACACTGAAGCTTTCTTT. V usage is TRBV5-6 and J usage is TRBJ1-1; no clear D. Trimming removed 4 bases from V and 1 base from J, with 11 bases in between. The CDR3 contains 14 residues. Germline CDR1 and CDR2: SGHDT and YYEEEE.

The CDR3 here is CATEDFYNEQFF. CDR3 DNA sequence: TGTGCCACCGAGGACTTCTACAATGAGCAGTTCTTC. This rearrangement joins TRBV6-5 to TRBJ2-1; possible D gene TRBD2, 5 bases. The CDR3 is made up of 12 amino acids. V shed 10 bases and J shed 3 bases, with 10 bases lying between them. Germline CDR1 is MNHEY and CDR2 is SVGAGI.

The chain is built from TRBV19 and TRBJ2-5, with 10 bases fitting TRBD2. CDR1 is LNHDA, CDR2 SQIVND, per germline (reference sequence). This CDR3 has 17 residues. Trimming removed 5 bases from V and 3 bases from J; junction bases left unmatched: 12. The CDR3 bases are TGTGCCAGTAGTCCCGGCGGAGCGGGAGGGCCCGAAGAGACCCAGTACTTC. This sequence encodes CASSPGGAGGPEETQYF.

This chain links TRBV4-3 with TRBJ1-2; D is unclear. Trimming removed 0 bases at V and 0 bases at J, with 14 bases between. The CDR3 is 17 amino acids. Germline V gene lookup returns CDR1 LGHNA and CDR2 YSLEER. CDR3 sequence: CASSQEVPGRTNYGYTF. Written as DNA, the CDR3 is TGCGCCAGCAGCCAAGAAGTCCCCGGCCGGACTAACTATGGCTACACCTTC.

The rearrangement uses TRBV18 and TRBJ2-5; TRBD2 matches 9 bases. Trimming took 5 bases from V and 5 from J; bases not matched to a gene: 9. The length of the CDR3 is 15 residues. Germline V lookup: CDR1 KGHSH, CDR2 LQKENI. CDR3 nucleotide sequence: TGTGCCAGCTCAACCCGTGCTAGCGGGAAGGAGACCCAGTACTTC. As protein: CASSTRASGKETQYF.

The V and J genes are TRBV11-2 and TRBJ1-1; D is possibly TRBD1 (5 bases). Germline CDR1 and CDR2: SGHAT and FQNNGV. V was shortened by 5 bases and J by 11 bases, with 18 bases between the two germline ends. The CDR3 runs 13 residues. CDR3 protein: CASSQGTPGMAFF. CDR3 nucleotides: TGTGCCAGCAGCCAAGGGACGCCCGGTATGGCTTTCTTT. Looking up the rest from reference TRBV11-2 and TRBJ1-1 gives the full variable domain: EAGVAQSPRYKIIEKRQSVAFWCNPISGHATLYWYQQILGQGPKLLIQFQNNGVVDDSQLPKDRFSAERLKGVDSTLKIQPAKLEDSAVYLCASSQGTPGMAFFGQGTRLTVV.

The genes are TRBV7-9 and TRBJ1-1; 7 positions match TRBD1. The V gene's germline CDR1 is SEHNR and CDR2 FQNEAQ (reference sequence). J gave up 2 bases and V 5 bases, and 11 bases lay outside the gene matches. The CDR3 extends over 16 amino acids. The CDR3 sequence: CASSPRGPGINTEAFF. Here the CDR3 DNA reads TGTGCCAGCAGCCCTAGGGGGCCCGGGATTAACACTGAAGCTTTCTTT.

The chain links TRBV5-1 to TRBJ2-1; TRBD2 matches 10 bases. Unmatched junction bases numbered 6, after V lost 5 bases and J lost 4 bases. The CDR3 runs 15 residues. The germline CDR1 and CDR2 sequences are SGHRS and YFSETQ. The CDR3 coding sequence is TGCGCCAGCAGAACCGCTAGCGGGAGTTACAATGAGCAGTTCTTC. Translation: CASRTASGSYNEQFF.